This TCR beta chain was sequenced in a study of response to subunit inactivated influenza vaccine (dated by TCRdb to between 2018 and 2020). For context, the study as a whole: Deep quantitative T cell receptor repertoire profiling was used in the study to track responses to a trivalent subunit inactivated influenza vaccine.

Overall results and qualifications from the work: It was suggested by the authors that each seasonal influenza vaccination may recruit only a limited number of new T cells.

As to this clonotype: Its antigen is unknown. Base qualities are not at hand, and no much larger clone is one base apart.

Receptor libraries were prepared by RT-PCR. Sequenced using an Illumina HiSeq 2500. TCRdb took the public reads, trimmed them with fastp at Q25, ran MiXCR for clone calling and kept in-frame beta chains. Each CDR3 protein gets just one entry, which takes the most common genes and DNA from the rows behind it. The sample table records hundreds of thousands of distinct CDR3 sequences; about 15% of these occur just once. 7.5% to 8% of the sample goes to the ten largest clones. The CDR3 covers 13 residues, taking in both the cysteine and the phenylalanine. The read is trimmed to its CDR3 DNA, 39 bases read in frame from base 1. V lost 5 bases and J lost 4 bases; the stretch between them is 12 bases long. CDR1 SGHVS and CDR2 FQNEAQ are derived from the germline V gene.

The clonotype was recovered from a man in his fifties who received an inactivated influenza vaccine. Donor details come from another sample of the same person, matched by shared clones. The specimen was PBMCs from blood, collected less than 15 days before vaccination. The sequence links TRBV7-8 to TRBJ2-7; TRBD2 is a weak D gene call, 6 bases matching. In nucleotide form, the sequence is TGTGCCAGCAGCGGACCGGGGAGGTACGAGCAGTACTTC. Its translation reads: CASSGPGRYEQYF.